The clone carrying this T cell receptor beta chain showed up just a few times. No antigen is known for it. These data originate in a study of T cells in narcolepsy. Background on the study: Healthy controls were enrolled alongside patients with narcolepsy type 1 or type 2.

Assay used: immunoSEQ multiplex PCR; TCRdb lists only in-frame clones, some missing. The repertoire holds roughly 34,000 clones, with under 85% as singletons. With V trimmed by 3 bases and J by 8 bases, 14 bases remained unmatched. From germline, CDR1 is MDHEN and CDR2 SYDVKM. This CDR3 contains 16 residues. Study outcomes and limitations: Autoreactive HCRT-specific and TRIB2-specific clonotypes were marked in same-patient CSF-versus-blood CD4+ comparisons. Some memory CD4+ repertoires had no autoreactive clone sequences. Healthy controls reportedly lacked the autoreactive clonotypes serially found in patients' blood.

The rearrangement links TRBV28 to TRBJ1-2, with 8 bases fitting TRBD1. Specimen: CD45RA- memory CD4+ T cells from PBMCs. The receptor comes from a human donor with narcolepsy. DNA for the CDR3: TGTGCCAGCAGTTTGGGGACGGGTCAGGGGGCGGAGGGCTACACCTTC. Residues: CASSLGTGQGAEGYTF.